Included here is one T cell receptor (beta chain) sequence, with context. What it recognizes is unknown. Nobody wrote down the CMV serostatus of this donor. The primer mix had 60 Vbeta and 13 Jbeta primers. Sequencing used immunoSEQ multiplex PCR; TCRdb keeps in-frame clones, though not all of them. This repertoire shows tens of thousands of clones, roughly 84% found once; its top ten account for 1.6%. These data are taken from a study of cytomegalovirus exposure and HLA in healthy donors. Study outcomes and limitations: About 87% or about 30% of the time was how often most TCR beta V segments were productive, according to an earlier analysis. Roughly uniform depth of sequencing across donors was assumed in presence/absence analyses.

The source material was PBMCs. The TCR originated in a human donor in good health.

The DNA of the CDR3 is TGTGCCAGTAGTGCAACGGCCGGGACAGGGGCTGAAGCTTTCTTT. Protein product: CASSATAGTGAEAFF. The chain employs TRBV19 and TRBJ1-1; 10 nucleotides match TRBD1. The CDR3 consists of 15 residues. Germline CDR1 is LNHDA and CDR2 is SQIVND (reference sequence). Trimming took 5 bases from V and 6 from J; bases not matched to a gene: 9.